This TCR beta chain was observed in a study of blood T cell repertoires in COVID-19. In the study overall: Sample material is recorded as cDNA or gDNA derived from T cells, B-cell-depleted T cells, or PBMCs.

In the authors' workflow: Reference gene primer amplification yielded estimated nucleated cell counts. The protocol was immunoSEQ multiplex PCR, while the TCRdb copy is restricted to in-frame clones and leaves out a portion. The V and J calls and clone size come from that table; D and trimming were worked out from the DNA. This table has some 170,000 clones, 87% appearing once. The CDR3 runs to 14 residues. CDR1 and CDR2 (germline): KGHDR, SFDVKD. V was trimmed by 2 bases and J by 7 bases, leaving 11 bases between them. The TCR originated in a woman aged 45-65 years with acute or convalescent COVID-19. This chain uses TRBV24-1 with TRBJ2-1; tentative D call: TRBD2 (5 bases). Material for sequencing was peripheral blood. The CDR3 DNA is TGTGCCACCAGTGATTCATCCTTAGCGAATGAGCAGTTCTTC. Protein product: CATSDSSLANEQFF.